Below, 26 T cell receptor beta chains from the same sample are listed, as sequenced in a study of radiotherapy plus CTLA-4 blockade in lung cancer. Data came from immunoSEQ multiplex PCR; TCRdb stores just in-frame clones and leaves some out. The sample carries about 49,000 clones, approximately 85% recorded once. Sequences were derived from peripheral blood, sampled from a patient treated with radiotherapy plus ipilimumab. The origin of the receptors is a human donor with non-small cell lung cancer whose response to radiotherapy plus ipilimumab could not be evaluated.

The V gene is TRBV7-6, the J gene TRBJ2-7; no clear D. The germline V gene encodes CDR1 SGHVS and CDR2 FNYEAQ. The CDR3 covers 15 residues. Trimming shortened V by 3 bases and J by 2 bases, and 14 bases separated the two germline ends. The CDR3 DNA sequence: TGTGCCAGCAGCTTGGGCGTGGGTGGCCCCTACGAGCAGTACTTC. Amino acids: CASSLGVGGPYEQYF.

V is TRBV6-4 and J is TRBJ2-2; D possibly corresponds to TRBD2 (5 bases). Trimming shortened V by 6 bases and J by 5 bases, and 13 bases separated the two germline ends. This CDR3 contains 14 residues. CDR1 is MRHNA and CDR2 is SNTAGT in the germline V gene. CDR3 loop: CASSVDWRTGELFF. For the CDR3, the DNA is TGTGCCAGCAGCGTGGACTGGAGAACCGGGGAGCTGTTTTTT.

V is TRBV6-1 and J is TRBJ2-5; a possible D gene is TRBD1 (5 bases). Between the trimmed V and J ends, which lost 1 base and 5 bases, there was a span of 11 bases. Per germline, CDR1 MNHNS and CDR2 SASEGT. The CDR3 length is 14 residues. The chain's CDR3 is CASSEGYNRETQYF. The DNA of the CDR3 is TGTGCCAGCAGTGAAGGGTACAACAGGGAGACCCAGTACTTC.

The chain has TRBV4-3 and TRBJ2-2, with TRBD1 identical over 9 bases. The J segment lost 6 bases and the V segment lost 0 bases, leaving 8 bases of the junction unmatched. Per the germline V gene, CDR1 is LGHNA and CDR2 is YSLEER. The CDR3 is made up of 17 amino acids. In nucleotides, the CDR3 is TGCGCCAGCAGCCAAGATTTGGGGACAGGGCGATCCGGGGAGCTGTTTTTT. This translates into CASSQDLGTGRSGELFF.

The chain links TRBV5-6 to TRBJ1-2, with D maybe TRBD1 (6 bases). Trimming shortened V by 4 bases and J by 0 bases, and 22 bases separated the two germline ends. Germline V gives CDR1 SGHDT, CDR2 YYEEEE. The length of the CDR3 is 18 residues. Here the CDR3 DNA reads TGTGCCAGCAGCCCACGGGGACATTCGTCAAACACTAACTATGGCTACACCTTC. The encoded protein is CASSPRGHSSNTNYGYTF.

The CDR3, as DNA: TGTGCCAGCAGTTCCCGAGGGTTTGAGCAGTTCTTC. Amino acid sequence: CASSSRGFEQFF. The chain carries TRBV28 and TRBJ2-1, with D perhaps TRBD2 (5 bases). This CDR3 has 12 residues. Germline CDR1 reads MDHEN; CDR2 reads SYDVKM. Trimming removed 4 bases at V and 9 bases at J, with 10 bases between.

The rearrangement uses TRBV5-1 and TRBJ2-7; TRBD2 agrees at 14 bases. The CDR3 extends over 16 amino acids. Germline trimming cut 3 bases from V and 3 bases from J; bases unmatched to any gene: 5. Germline lookup yields CDR1 SGHRS and CDR2 YFSETQ. CDR3 residues: CASSSGGTSGSYEQYF. DNA for the CDR3: TGCGCCAGCAGCTCGGGGGGGACTAGCGGGAGCTACGAGCAGTACTTC. Looking up the rest from reference TRBV5-1 and TRBJ2-7 gives the full variable domain: KAGVTQTPRYLIKTRGQQVTLSCSPISGHRSVSWYQQTPGQGLQFLFEYFSETQRNKGNFPGRFSGRQFSNSRSEMNVSTLELGDSALYLCASSSGGTSGSYEQYFGPGTRLTVT.

J is TRBJ2-1 and V is TRBV29-1; 11 nucleotides match TRBD2. CDR3 length equals 17 residues. Per germline, CDR1 SQVTM and CDR2 ANQGSEA. J gave up 1 base and V 2 bases, and 7 bases lay outside the gene matches. The CDR3 DNA reads as TGCAGCGTTGAACGGCTAGCGGGAGGTTCGTCCTACAATGAGCAGTTCTTC. As protein: CSVERLAGGSSYNEQFF.

V is TRBV7-2 and J is TRBJ1-2; D gene unclear. V was cut by 2 bases and J by 4 bases, with 14 bases left in between. The CDR3 runs 15 residues. Germline assignment: CDR1 SGHTA and CDR2 FQGNSA. Here the CDR3 reads CASSLSPGDFYGYTF. The DNA of the CDR3 is TGTGCCAGCAGCTTATCTCCCGGCGACTTCTATGGCTACACCTTC. Together with reference TRBV7-2 and TRBJ1-2, the CDR3 gives the full variable domain: GAGVSQSPSNKVTEKGKDVELRCDPISGHTALYWYRQSLGQGLEFLIYFQGNSAPDKSGLPSDRFSAERTGGSVSTLTIQRTQQEDSAVYLCASSLSPGDFYGYTFGSGTRLTVV.

The V call is TRBV7-2, the J call TRBJ2-7, with 8 bases matching TRBD1. Germline loops: CDR1 SGHTA, CDR2 FQGNSA. Trimming took 3 bases from V and 2 from J; bases not matched to a gene: 12. This CDR3 has 17 amino acids. CDR3 sequence reads: CASSFLHGQGSTYEQYF. The CDR3 DNA follows: TGTGCCAGCAGCTTCCTACACGGACAGGGTAGTACCTACGAGCAGTACTTC.

The V and J genes are TRBV28 and TRBJ1-3; D perhaps matches TRBD1 (6 bases). V gave up 2 bases and J gave up 2 bases, with 19 bases separating them. The CDR3 consists of 18 residues. CDR1 and CDR2 (germline): MDHEN, SYDVKM. This CDR3 is CASSLNLFGGQTGNTIYF. As DNA, the CDR3 is TGTGCCAGCAGTTTAAATCTTTTCGGGGGGCAAACTGGAAACACCATATATTTT.

The rearrangement uses TRBV27 and TRBJ2-2; TRBD1 agrees at 10 bases. The CDR3 is 16 amino acids. Germline values: CDR1 MNHEY, CDR2 SMNVEV (reference sequence). Unmatched junction bases numbered 7, after V lost 5 bases and J lost 4 bases. The DNA for the CDR3 is TGTGCCAGCAGTATTCACCGGGACAGGGGCACCGGGGAGCTGTTTTTT. Residues: CASSIHRDRGTGELFF.

J is TRBJ1-3 and V is TRBV5-1; tentatively, D is TRBD1 (6 bases). The CDR3 loop spans 16 amino acids. Trimming shortened V by 0 bases and J by 2 bases, and 12 bases separated the two germline ends. Germline CDR1 and CDR2: SGHRS and YFSETQ. CDR3 in DNA: TGCGCCAGCAGCTTGGGGCCACAGGGAACTGGAAACACCATATATTTT. Its translation is CASSLGPQGTGNTIYF.

V gene TRBV29-1 combines with J gene TRBJ2-7; 10 positions match TRBD1. This CDR3 has 15 amino acids. V lost 1 base, J lost 4 bases, and 7 bases stayed unmatched. Germline V gene data show CDR1 as SQVTM and CDR2 as ANQGSEA. The CDR3 sequence is CSVEAPDRGLYEQYF. The CDR3 DNA follows: TGCAGCGTTGAAGCCCCCGACAGGGGGCTGTACGAGCAGTACTTC.

This CDR3 reads CASSPYRGAAPNEQFF. The CDR3 bases are TGTGCCAGCAGTCCGTACAGGGGCGCGGCCCCCAATGAGCAGTTCTTC. The rearrangement links TRBV27 to TRBJ2-1, with 7 positions matching TRBD1. The CDR3 has 16 amino acids. Germline-derived CDR1 and CDR2 are MNHEY and SMNVEV (reference sequence). Trimming at V came to 5 bases and at J to 6 bases, leaving 13 bases not matched to a gene.

J is TRBJ2-2 and V is TRBV19, with D maybe TRBD2 (5 bases). The CDR3 runs to 15 residues. Looked up from germline, CDR1 is LNHDA and CDR2 is SQIVND (reference sequence). Trimming removed 2 bases from V and 8 bases from J, with 15 bases in between. The CDR3 loop is CASSISSLAAGELFF. The DNA of the CDR3 is TGTGCCAGTAGTATATCGAGCCTAGCAGCTGGGGAGCTGTTTTTT.

The CDR3 is CASSIGSYRGSSTEAFF. The CDR3 nucleotides are TGCGCCAGCAGCATAGGGAGCTACAGGGGATCGAGCACTGAAGCTTTCTTT. The chain combines TRBV5-1 with TRBJ1-1; 7 bases map to TRBD1. J was trimmed by 4 bases and V by 4 bases; bases with no gene match: 16. The CDR3 is 17 residues long. Per the germline V gene, CDR1 is SGHRS and CDR2 is YFSETQ. The full variable domain, with the rest looked up from reference TRBV5-1 and TRBJ1-1, is KAGVTQTPRYLIKTRGQQVTLSCSPISGHRSVSWYQQTPGQGLQFLFEYFSETQRNKGNFPGRFSGRQFSNSRSEMNVSTLELGDSALYLCASSIGSYRGSSTEAFFGQGTRLTVV.

This clone has only a few counts. V is TRBV30 and J is TRBJ1-4; 8 nucleotides match TRBD1. The V gene end was trimmed by 2 bases and the J gene end by 5 bases; junction bases not matched to a gene: 7. The CDR3 has 15 amino acids. In germline, CDR1 is GTSNPN, CDR2 SVGIG (reference sequence). The CDR3 coding sequence is TGTGCCTGGAGTTCCTACAGGGGGTCGAATGAAAAACTGTTTTTT. It translates to CAWSSYRGSNEKLFF.

This clone turned up a few times. The V call is TRBV6-1, the J call TRBJ2-1, with 8 bases that match TRBD2. J gave up 1 base and V 7 bases, and 6 bases lay outside the gene matches. Per the germline V gene, CDR1 is MNHNS and CDR2 is SASEGT. The CDR3 length is 15 residues. The CDR3 nucleotides are TGTGCCAGCATACGGCTAGCGGGTTCCTACAATGAGCAGTTCTTC. Amino acids: CASIRLAGSYNEQFF.

CDR3 nucleotides: TGTGCCAGCAGCACCGGGACAGGGACCGAGCAGTACTTC. This sequence encodes CASSTGTGTEQYF. The chain combines TRBV7-2 with TRBJ2-7; 9 nucleotides agree with TRBD1. CDR1 and CDR2 from the germline V gene are SGHTA and FQGNSA. Trimming cost V 5 bases and J 6 bases; bases outside gene matches: 5. This CDR3 contains 13 residues.

The chain links TRBV28 to TRBJ2-3, with TRBD1 matching over 10 bases. There are 15 residues in the CDR3. Germline V gives CDR1 MDHEN, CDR2 SYDVKM. V shed 2 bases and J 4 bases; nucleotides not matched to a gene: 3. CDR3 nucleotide sequence: TGTGCCAGCAGTTTAGGTGGACAGGGGGCAGATACGCAGTATTTT. Its translation: CASSLGGQGADTQYF.

The CDR3 coding sequence is TGTGCCAGCAGCTTAGCGGACAGCCTTAACTATGGCTACACCTTC. Translating it yields CASSLADSLNYGYTF. This rearrangement joins TRBV7-2 to TRBJ1-2; the D gene is possibly TRBD1 (6 bases). The CDR3 has 15 residues. Germline V lookup: CDR1 SGHTA, CDR2 FQGNSA. V was clipped by 0 bases and J by 1 base, with 9 bases between them.

J is TRBJ1-1 and V is TRBV12-5; D is undetermined. Germline assignment: CDR1 LGHNT and CDR2 FRNRAP. This CDR3 is 15 amino acids long. The V end was cut by 2 bases, the J end by 0 bases, with 10 bases between. The CDR3: CASGLYHSMNTEAFF. The CDR3, as DNA: TGTGCTAGTGGTTTGTATCACAGTATGAACACTGAAGCTTTCTTT. The full variable domain, with the rest looked up from reference TRBV12-5 and TRBJ1-1, is DARVTQTPRHKVTEMGQEVTMRCQPILGHNTVFWYRQTMMQGLELLAYFRNRAPLDDSGMPKDRFSAEMPDATLATLKIQPSEPRDSAVYFCASGLYHSMNTEAFFGQGTRLTVV.

The chain links TRBV30 to TRBJ2-1; no clear D. The CDR3 is 12 amino acids. Between the trimmed V and J ends, which lost 0 bases and 4 bases, there was a span of 4 bases. Germline-derived CDR1 and CDR2 are GTSNPN and SVGIG (reference sequence). The CDR3 coding sequence is TGTGCCTGGAGTGTGCGGTACAATGAGCAGTTCTTC. This encodes CAWSVRYNEQFF.

With respect to this clone: One end of the junction is discordant with germline, which a read error may explain. Other DNA sequences from this sample encode an identical CDR3 as well. This chain joins TRBV4-1 and TRBJ2-5; TRBD1 matches 7 bases. In germline, CDR1 is MGHRA, CDR2 YSYEKL. The CDR3 is made up of 16 amino acids. As DNA, the CDR3 is TGCGCCAGTAGCCAAGATGCTAAAGGGACAGAAGAGACCCAGTACTTC. Residues: CASSQDAKGTEETQYF.

J is TRBJ1-2 and V is TRBV28, with D possibly TRBD1 on 5 matching bases. V dropped 4 bases and J dropped 2 bases, with 14 bases sitting between them. The CDR3 length is 15 residues. Germline CDR1 MDHEN, CDR2 SYDVKM. CDR3: CASSSHPGVNYGYTF. The CDR3 nucleotides read TGTGCCAGCAGTTCGCACCCGGGGGTGAACTATGGCTACACCTTC.